These T cell receptor beta chains were read from a single sample in a study of blood T cell repertoires in COVID-19. The repertoire was sequenced with immunoSEQ multiplex PCR; TCRdb's copy has only in-frame clones and lacks some. Altogether approximately 260,000 clones are present, 75% to 95% being singletons, with the ten largest covering 1.9%. Sequencing input: PBMCs or T cells enriched from blood (not recorded which). The receptors come from a young woman who had recovered from COVID-19. Each CDR3 is given with its conserved first and last residue. The order of the fields is clone size, V gene, CDR3 protein. Only part of the rows carry a size: once, few, many, or a class if the clone is expanded.

size: -
V: TRBV7-2
CDR3: CASSSQGGRSYGYTF

size: -
V: TRBV19
CDR3: CASSIAGAGGFNEQFF

size: -
V: TRBV9
CDR3: CASSAAAYNEQFF

size: -
V: TRBV10-3
CDR3: CAISPTGGTEAFF

size: -
V: TRBV28
CDR3: CASRPPGGNRYTF

size: -
V: TRBV28
CDR3: CASAGAGDTQYF

size: -
V: TRBV27
CDR3: CASSPQPGGGFELFF

size: -
V: TRBV10-3
CDR3: CAISDGDRVHSNQPQHF

size: -
V: TRBV15
CDR3: CATNHRDSENIQYF

size: -
V: TRBV6-2/TRBV6-3
CDR3: CASSYSGQPQHF

size: once
V: TRBV11-2
CDR3: CAASRGGPDTQYF

size: -
V: TRBV19
CDR3: CATHRVSGNTIYF

size: -
V: TRBV7-2
CDR3: CASSLGSYGYTF

size: -
V: TRBV2
CDR3: CAIRTGGTYEQYF

size: -
V: TRBV6-2/TRBV6-3
CDR3: CASSLGRSYSYEQYF

size: -
V: TRBV18
CDR3: CASSWGQGLYGYTF

size: -
V: TRBV12-3/TRBV12-4
CDR3: CASSFGTGNEQYF

size: -
V: TRBV7-9
CDR3: CASSLSSGNTIYF

size: -
V: TRBV7-9
CDR3: CASSLYSGGGTDTQYF

size: once
V: TRBV7-2
CDR3: CASSEGQGINQPQHF

size: -
V: TRBV12-5
CDR3: CASGLGDSRNTEAFF

size: -
V: TRBV7-2
CDR3: CASSRTGLNSYEQYF

size: once
V: TRBV11-2
CDR3: CASSFLGLAGVNDTQYF

size: -
V: TRBV3-1/TRBV3-2
CDR3: CASQGLAGGIKDTQYF

size: -
V: TRBV12-5
CDR3: CASGPAGTTYNEQFF

size: -
V: TRBV4-1
CDR3: CASSQEGLAGQETQYF

size: -
V: TRBV11-1
CDR3: CASRGGINNEQFF

size: -
V: TRBV7-9
CDR3: CASSSSGQGAYGYTF

size: -
V: TRBV9
CDR3: CASSGTGTSETQYF

size: -
V: TRBV4-1
CDR3: CASSQGNIGTSGTYPFTHTQYF

size: -
V: TRBV12-3/TRBV12-4
CDR3: CASSFRGQPQHF

size: -
V: TRBV13
CDR3: CASCKGTGNEQYF

size: -
V: TRBV19
CDR3: CASTSGGAEEKLFF

size: -
V: TRBV3-1/TRBV3-2
CDR3: CASSQFRQGARTEAFF

size: -
V: TRBV27
CDR3: CASSFARGRETQYF

size: -
V: TRBV5-4
CDR3: CASIKSGTSTDTQYF

size: -
V: TRBV3-1/TRBV3-2
CDR3: CASSQGDQGTYEQYF

size: -
V: TRBV18
CDR3: CASSPPSGGYGYTF

size: -
V: TRBV5-1
CDR3: CASSLGDRPYEQYF

size: -
V: TRBV19
CDR3: CASSIAGGGNEQFF

size: once
V: TRBV13
CDR3: CASSLVQGVSYEQYF

size: -
V: TRBV27
CDR3: CASSWGQGAYEQYF

size: -
V: TRBV3-1/TRBV3-2
CDR3: CASSQDVRLGRTEAFF

size: -
V: TRBV6-5
CDR3: CASKSSGGGNEKLFF